The 15 T cell receptor beta chains in this list originate from one sample, sequenced in a study of blood T cell repertoires in COVID-19 (dated by TCRdb to the early 2020s). Libraries came from the immunoSEQ multiplex PCR assay. The table comes from immuneACCESS by way of TCRdb, which keeps in-frame sequences with V and J called. Part of the clones is missing from these tables; in studies checked, under half for an unresolved V gene and the rest for unknown reasons. The sample has 300,000 to 400,000 clones on record, about 89% of them singletons. Of the sample, 3% falls within the top ten clones. Sample: peripheral blood. The receptors stem from a woman aged 25 to 45 with COVID-19, enrolled during active disease.

This clone was counted once. J is TRBJ2-3 and V is TRBV5-1; TRBD1 is a possible D gene (6 bases). The CDR3 has 14 amino acids. The germline gives CDR1 SGHRS, CDR2 YFSETQ. Trimming pared 0 bases from V and 11 bases from J, leaving 16 bases between. For the CDR3, the DNA is TGCGCCAGCAGCTTGGACAGGGAGAGCGGCTTGCAGTATTTT. Translation: CASSLDRESGLQYF.

The CDR3 reads CASSQEEYRPSYNSPLHF. The CDR3 DNA reads as TGCGCCAGCAGCCAAGAGGAGTACAGGCCATCATATAATTCACCCCTCCACTTT. This sequence joins TRBV4-3 and TRBJ1-6; D might be TRBD1 (5 bases). Trimming shortened V by 0 bases and J by 4 bases, and 16 bases separated the two germline ends. From germline, CDR1 is LGHNA and CDR2 YSLEER. This CDR3 is built from 18 residues.

This clone was observed a few times. The chain uses TRBV9 and TRBJ2-2; 7 positions agree with TRBD2. The CDR3 totals 15 residues. Germline V CDR1 and CDR2: SGDLS, YYNGEE. With V trimmed by 4 bases and J by 4 bases, 7 bases remained unmatched. The CDR3 here is CASSTRWTSTGELFF. The DNA of the CDR3 is TGTGCCAGCAGCACGAGATGGACTAGCACCGGGGAGCTGTTTTTT. The full variable domain, in which reference TRBV9 and TRBJ2-2 provide the parts outside the CDR3, is DSGVTQTPKHLITATGQRVTLRCSPRSGDLSVYWYQQSLDQGLQFLIQYYNGEERAKGNILERFSAQQFPDLHSELNLSSLELGDSALYFCASSTRWTSTGELFFGEGSRLTVL.

The chain has TRBV29-1 and TRBJ2-1; D is possibly TRBD2 (5 bases). CDR1 and CDR2 (germline): SQVTM, ANQGSEA. The CDR3 has 14 residues. With 6 bases removed from V and 3 bases from J, the gap between germline ends came to 15 bases. The CDR3 coding sequence is TGCAGCGTGCTCAGAGGGAGTAACTACAATGAGCAGTTCTTC. Its translation is CSVLRGSNYNEQFF.

The chain is built from TRBV9 and TRBJ2-5; the match to TRBD2 covers 16 bases. V shed 4 bases, J shed 5 bases, and the junction held 8 bases outside the gene matches. From germline, CDR1 is SGDLS and CDR2 YYNGEE. The CDR3 spans 17 residues. The CDR3 is CASSTGLAGGAWETQYF. The DNA for the CDR3 is TGTGCCAGCAGCACGGGACTAGCGGGAGGGGCTTGGGAGACCCAGTACTTC.

J is TRBJ1-2 and V is TRBV7-9, with a possible D match to TRBD1 (6 bases). V was trimmed by 4 bases and J by 1 base, leaving 16 bases between them. The CDR3 spans 16 residues. Germline V CDR1 and CDR2: SEHNR, FQNEAQ (reference sequence). CDR3 DNA sequence: TGTGCCAGCAGCTCAACAGGGACAAGGAATAACTATGGCTACACCTTC. It codes for CASSSTGTRNNYGYTF. Supplemented by reference TRBV7-9 and TRBJ1-2, the full variable domain reads DTGVSQNPRHKITKRGQNVTFRCDPISEHNRLYWYRQTLGQGPEFLTYFQNEAQLEKSRLLSDRFSAERPKGSFSTLEIQRTEQGDSAMYLCASSSTGTRNNYGYTFGSGTRLTVV.

V usage is TRBV25-1 and J usage is TRBJ1-3; D not certain. CDR3 size: 16 residues. V was shortened by 6 bases and J by 4 bases, with 19 bases between the two germline ends. Per germline, CDR1 MGHDK and CDR2 SYGVNS. The CDR3 coding sequence is TGTGCCAGCAGCGATAACCTTGCTTCGGGGGGAAACACCATATATTTT. This codes for CASSDNLASGGNTIYF. Full variable domain (rest looked up from reference TRBV25-1 and TRBJ1-3): EADIYQTPRYLVIGTGKKITLECSQTMGHDKMYWYQQDPGMELHLIHYSYGVNSTEKGDLSSESTVSRIRTEHFPLTLESARPSHTSQYLCASSDNLASGGNTIYFGEGSWLTVV.

This sequence joins TRBV2 and TRBJ2-7, with 9 bases aligning to TRBD1. V trimming: 8 bases; J trimming: 4 bases; junction bases outside the gene matches: 9. The germline V gene encodes CDR1 SNHLY and CDR2 FYNNEI. The CDR3 length is 14 residues. In DNA, the CDR3 is TGTGCCAGCGGGGAACAGGGGGCTTTGTACGAGCAGTACTTC. It codes for CASGEQGALYEQYF. The whole variable domain, filled in from reference TRBV2 and TRBJ2-7, reads EPEVTQTPSHQVTQMGQEVILRCVPISNHLYFYWYRQILGQKVEFLVSFYNNEISEKSEIFDDQFSVERPDGSNFTLKIRSTKLEDSAMYFCASGEQGALYEQYFGPGTRLTVT.

J is TRBJ1-1 and V is TRBV29-1; 8 nucleotides match TRBD1. The germline V gene encodes CDR1 SQVTM and CDR2 ANQGSEA. The V and J ends lost 1 base and 11 bases, in that order; junction bases with no gene match: 6. CDR3 length: 12 residues. In DNA form, the CDR3 reads TGCAGCGTTGAAGTCGGCAGGGGGCAGGCTTTCTTT. Translated, it gives CSVEVGRGQAFF.

The chain recombines TRBV28 with TRBJ2-1; 9 nucleotides align to TRBD1. With 4 bases clipped from V and 7 bases from J, the junction kept 8 bases outside the gene matches. This CDR3 has 15 residues. Germline CDR1 reads MDHEN; CDR2 reads SYDVKM. In DNA, the CDR3 is TGTGCCAGCAGTTCTGGACAGGGGAATTGGAATGAGCAGTTCTTC. Amino acid sequence: CASSSGQGNWNEQFF. Variable domain in full (rest from reference TRBV28 and TRBJ2-1): DVKVTQSSRYLVKRTGEKVFLECVQDMDHENMFWYRQDPGLGLRLIYFSYDVKMKEKGDIPEGYSVSREKKERFSLILESASTNQTSMYLCASSSGQGNWNEQFFGPGTRLTVL.

This chain connects TRBV27 to TRBJ2-2; no reliable D call. The germline V and J ends were trimmed by 3 bases and 3 bases, with 5 bases remaining between them. The CDR3 totals 13 residues. Germline V gene lookup returns CDR1 MNHEY and CDR2 SMNVEV (reference sequence). CDR3 loop: CASSFHYTGELFF. The CDR3 DNA follows: TGTGCCAGCAGTTTTCATTACACCGGGGAGCTGTTTTTT.

This rearrangement joins TRBV6-6 to TRBJ1-1, with D perhaps TRBD1 (5 bases). Trimming stripped 0 bases from V and 0 bases from J, with 5 bases between. Germline CDR1 reads MNHNY; CDR2 reads SVGAGI (reference sequence). The CDR3 runs 14 residues. In DNA, the CDR3 is TGTGCCAGCAGTTACTCGACAGTGAACACTGAAGCTTTCTTT. Translation gives CASSYSTVNTEAFF.

This clone was counted a single time. This chain links TRBV2 with TRBJ2-3, with TRBD2 matching over 7 bases. V trimming: 4 bases; J trimming: 6 bases; junction bases outside the gene matches: 13. The CDR3 length is 16 residues. The germline gives CDR1 SNHLY, CDR2 FYNNEI. In DNA, the CDR3 is TGTGCCAGCAGTGGGAGCAATAGCGGGCCCCGGGATACGCAGTATTTT. Its translation: CASSGSNSGPRDTQYF.

The V call is TRBV11-3, the J call TRBJ2-3; the match to TRBD2 covers 12 bases. The CDR3 sequence is 16 residues long. Germline V lookup: CDR1 SGHNT, CDR2 YENEEA. J was trimmed by 6 bases and V by 5 bases; bases with no gene match: 9. CDR3 amino acids: CASSPRLAGGADTQYF. The CDR3 region has the DNA TGTGCCAGCAGCCCCCGCCTAGCGGGGGGGGCTGATACGCAGTATTTT.

The V gene is TRBV9, the J gene TRBJ2-3; no reliable D call. The V gene's germline CDR1 is SGDLS and CDR2 YYNGEE. Trimming shortened V by 0 bases and J by 2 bases, and 13 bases separated the two germline ends. The CDR3 covers 16 residues. The CDR3 here is CASSVGLLRITDTQYF. The CDR3 DNA reads as TGTGCCAGCAGCGTAGGGCTCCTCCGAATCACAGATACGCAGTATTTT.